This paragraph reports one TCR beta chain. Its antigen remains undetermined. The sample holds no much larger clone one base away, and base qualities are not on file. Using the deep immunoSEQ assay, multiplex PCR amplified TCR CDR3 regions from genomic DNA. Genomic DNA extracted from each cell subset was distributed evenly over all wells of several immunoSEQ 96-well plates, and each plate served as one replicate. For sorted subsets, each replicate PCR was loaded with roughly 200 ng genomic DNA, equivalent to approximately 27,000 T cell genomes. The purified libraries were quantified using a Qubit 3.0 fluorometer, sized with a Bioanalyzer 2100, and then quantified again using the KAPA Library Quantification kit. A separate single-read 150-cycle Illumina NextSeq 550 flow cell was used to sequence each immunoSEQ 96-well plate. The authors' analysis ran thus. Because the immunoSEQ output included only junctional sequences and no quality scores, the filtering could not be the same as the filtering used for full-length reads. Sequences were annotated with PyIR, a Python wrapper for IgBLAST v1.9, using IMGT germline references to assign V/J genes and CDR3. Any read was removed if the V/J assignment was weak (E-value above 1e-6), the CDR3 was missing, or the read contained stop codons, out-of-frame junctions, or ambiguous translated residues. V3J clonotypes were defined as sequences sharing the same inferred V gene, J gene, and CDR3 amino acid sequence. Percentage overlap between repertoires was computed as shared unique clonotypes divided by the size of the smaller repertoire. Three approaches were used to assess repertoire richness: RTK rarefaction, the Chao1 estimator, and Recon v2.1 estimates of unobserved clonotypes. OLGA was used to compute generation probabilities for all TCRbeta clonotypes that the gDNA method yielded from several donors. Not all clones reach the TCRdb copy of this immuneACCESS table, which keeps in-frame sequences only. Checked studies attribute under half of the gap to unresolved V genes and leave the rest unexplained. Clonal size and the V and J genes are those of that table, whereas D and trimming came from the DNA. The sample yields 2 million or so clones; about 95% were counted once. The ten largest clones add up to 0.85% to 1.3% of the sample.

CD8 naive samples consisted of CD45RO-negative cells that were positively selected for CCR7, yielding a CD45RA+CCR7+ population without TemRA cells. The donors were healthy, HIV-negative adults with no recently reported acute infections or vaccinations. Only Caucasian adults living in Nashville, Tennessee, USA were represented among the donors. Blood was collected by leukapheresis, and PBMCs were isolated by Ficoll-Histopaque density gradient centrifugation and then cryopreserved in liquid nitrogen vapor phase. Purity and quantity of every magnetically sorted T cell population were checked by analytical flow cytometry. Each sorted fraction had its genomic DNA isolated and then quantified by UV absorbance on a Nanodrop 2000c. This sample is drawn from a study of shared clonotypes between healthy human individuals (TCRdb year 2020). General notes on the study: A couple of women and a few men aged 18 to 49 years were included in the cohort. Per donor, three plates each were used for CD4 naive and CD4 memory, two for CD8 naive, and one for CD8 memory. To estimate repertoire size and how much clonotype sharing occurs between individuals, the study deeply sequenced the blood TCR repertoires of 4 to 6 healthy adults. To increase sequencing depth and limit assay-specific biases, different laboratories used diverse techniques to prepare libraries and sequence TCR repertoires. Per donor, leukapheresis produced somewhere between about 0.8 and 9.5 billion PBMCs. The paper's findings and limits, for the study overall: Sharing across several donors was observed for about 5% of naive CD4, less than 4% of naive CD8, 2% to 2.5% of memory CD4, and roughly 0.4% of memory CD8 clonotypes. Pairwise subsampling led to the expectation that sequencing depth would affect the degree of clonotype sharing among donors. Compared with non-shared clonotypes, clonotypes shared by all four sorted-subset donors had higher generation probabilities. Larger estimated clonotype richness was generally found for naive subsets than for memory subsets. Because the study included only a small number of donors, the genetic and exposure-history diversity represented was limited. Rarefaction of sorted-subset datasets indicated incomplete sequencing despite the large sequencing depth. Sampling was restricted to blood, and TCR repertoires in tissues likely differ from the TCR repertoires found in blood.

Looking up the germline V gene yields CDR1 SQVTM and CDR2 ANQGSEA. Clipping removes 4 bases from V and 7 bases from J, with 13 as the unmatched junction base count. Inclusive of the bounding cysteine and phenylalanine, the CDR3 is 16 residues long. The read is trimmed to its CDR3 DNA, 48 bases read in frame from base 1. The receptor comes from a man between 18 and 35 years old in good health. The V and J segments used are TRBV29-1 and TRBJ2-1, with 10 middle bases fitting TRBD1. Sequenced material: naive CD8+ T cells sorted from blood. The sample's cell subset or site label, decoded: CD45RA+CCR7+. The nucleotide sequence is TGCAGCGTTGTAACCCCCGGACAGGGGGGGATTAATGAGCAGTTCTTC. This sequence encodes CSVVTPGQGGINEQFF.